The 9 T cell receptor beta chains listed next were all sequenced from one sample in a study of neurological immune-mediated disorders. The time point denotes: longitudinal time-point 3. TCRdb reprocessed the 5' RACE reads with MiXCR, giving one entry per CDR3 protein. The repertoire holds roughly 50,000 distinct CDR3 sequences, 10% to 15% seen once, with 7% to 10% in the top ten. The sequenced material came from PBMCs. The receptors were gathered from a male donor with HTLV-1-associated myelopathy (HAM/TSP).

The chain joins TRBV7-2 to TRBJ2-2; TRBD2 matches at 13 bases. V dropped 5 bases and J dropped 4; count of bases not matched to a gene: 4. This CDR3 comprises 16 residues. Germline loops: CDR1 SGHTA, CDR2 FQGNSA. CDR3 sequence (DNA): TGTGCCAGCAGCCCGCGGACTAGCGGGGGCACCGGGGAGCTGTTTTTT. Translation: CASSPRTSGGTGELFF. The full variable domain, its missing parts supplied by reference TRBV7-2 and TRBJ2-2, is GAGVSQSPSNKVTEKGKDVELRCDPISGHTALYWYRQSLGQGLEFLIYFQGNSAPDKSGLPSDRFSAERTGGSVSTLTIQRTQQEDSAVYLCASSPRTSGGTGELFFGEGSRLTVL.

This clonotype came up many times. This chain joins TRBV29-1 and TRBJ2-1, with D possibly being TRBD1 (5 bases). Germline lookup yields CDR1 SQVTM and CDR2 ANQGSEA. This CDR3 is built from 10 residues. The V end lost 7 bases, the J end lost 9 bases, and 10 bases lay between the germline ends. This CDR3 reads CSGSRVEQFF. DNA of the CDR3: TGCAGCGGCTCCAGGGTTGAGCAGTTCTTC.

This clonotype has ten or more counts. V is TRBV20-1 and J is TRBJ1-1; maybe TRBD1 (5 bases). The CDR3 extends over 15 amino acids. Trimming left V 5 bases short and J 1 base short, with 17 bases between. Germline V CDR1 and CDR2: DFQATT, SNEGSKA (reference sequence). CDR3 sequence reads: CSAQDAGRGNTEAFF. The CDR3 nucleotides read TGCAGTGCTCAAGATGCGGGACGGGGGAACACTGAAGCTTTCTTT.

This chain links TRBV7-9 with TRBJ2-5; D is unresolved. Germline CDR1 and CDR2: SEHNR and FQNEAQ (reference sequence). Trimming left V 1 base short and J 5 bases short, with 11 bases between. This CDR3 contains 14 residues. The CDR3 nucleotides are TGTGCCAGCAGCTTAGACCTCTTGGCGGAGACCCAGTACTTC. It yields the protein CASSLDLLAETQYF.

This clonotype was observed at least ten times. The chain combines TRBV18 with TRBJ2-6; 7 bases are shared with TRBD2. The V and J ends lost 3 bases and 2 bases, in that order; junction bases with no gene match: 10. Germline V gene sequence: CDR1 KGHSH, CDR2 LQKENI. The CDR3 sequence is 18 residues long. In nucleotides, the CDR3 is TGTGCCAGCTCACCGGGCGGCAGGGAGGGTCCTGGGGCCAACGTCCTGACTTTC. This encodes CASSPGGREGPGANVLTF.

This clonotype was seen repeatedly, ten times or more. V and J are TRBV7-6 and TRBJ2-1; maybe TRBD1 (6 bases). Trimming pared 5 bases from V and 7 bases from J, leaving 15 bases between. Per the germline V gene, CDR1 is SGHVS and CDR2 is FNYEAQ. The CDR3 covers 14 residues. CDR3 sequence reads: CASSTRTVGNEQFF. The CDR3 DNA follows: TGTGCCAGCAGCACCCGGACAGTAGGGAATGAGCAGTTCTTC.

The chain combines TRBV5-1 with TRBJ2-1; no clear D gene. The length of the CDR3 is 17 residues. CDR1 and CDR2 (germline): SGHRS, YFSETQ. V lost 2 bases to trimming and J lost 7 bases, with 22 bases between them. The CDR3 reads CASSFRPTWTAKNEQFF. CDR3 coding DNA: TGCGCCAGCAGCTTCCGACCGACCTGGACGGCTAAAAATGAGCAGTTCTTC.

This clonotype was counted many times. The chain uses TRBV6-5 and TRBJ2-7; a weak D match, TRBD1 (6 bases). The CDR3 extends over 14 amino acids. V lost 6 bases, J lost 0 bases, and 12 bases lay in between. Germline V gene data show CDR1 as MNHEY and CDR2 as SVGAGI. The CDR3 nucleotides are TGTGCCAGCAGGCGGACAGCCGCCTCCTACGAGCAGTACTTC. This gives the protein CASRRTAASYEQYF.

There are many counts of this clonotype. The chain links TRBV5-1 to TRBJ1-3, with D possibly matching TRBD1 (5 bases). The CDR3 is made up of 15 amino acids. Trimming shortened V by 0 bases and J by 2 bases, and 9 bases separated the two germline ends. Germline-derived CDR1 and CDR2 are SGHRS and YFSETQ. The DNA for the CDR3 is TGCGCCAGCAGCTTGGCAGCAGGGACTGGAAACACCATATATTTT. It translates to CASSLAAGTGNTIYF.